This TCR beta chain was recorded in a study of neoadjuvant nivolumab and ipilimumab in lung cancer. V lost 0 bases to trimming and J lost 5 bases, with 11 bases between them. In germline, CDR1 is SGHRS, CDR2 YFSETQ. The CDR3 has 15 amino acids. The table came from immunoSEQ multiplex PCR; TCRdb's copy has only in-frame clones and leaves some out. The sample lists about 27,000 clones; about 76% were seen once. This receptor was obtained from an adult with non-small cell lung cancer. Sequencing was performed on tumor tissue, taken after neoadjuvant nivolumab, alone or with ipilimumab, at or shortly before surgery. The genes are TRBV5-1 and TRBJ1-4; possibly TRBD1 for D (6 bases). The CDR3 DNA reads TGCGCCAGCAGCTTGGACGGGAGGGGGAATGAAAAACTGTTTTTT. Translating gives CASSLDGRGNEKLFF.